This T cell receptor (beta chain) appears in the sequencing data of a study of cytomegalovirus exposure and HLA in healthy donors. As regards this clone: Its specificity is not known.

Germline V gives CDR1 MNHNS, CDR2 SASEGT. V lost 4 bases and J lost 2; bases outside the gene matches: 5. This CDR3 is 14 amino acids long. Study-wide results and limits: At a 0.05 false discovery rate, a later analysis found some 18,000 TCR beta sequences to be associated with HLA alleles.

13 Jbeta primers and 60 Vbeta primers were used for the PCR. Profiling relied on immunoSEQ multiplex PCR, and the TCRdb table lists in-frame clones only, not all of them. The sample has roughly 100,000 clones, and its top ten clones hold about 3.2%. Sequences were obtained from PBMCs. The clonotype was recovered from a man in his forties or fifties in good health and CMV-seronegative. The chain recombines TRBV6-1 with TRBJ2-7; TRBD1 agrees at 7 bases. CDR3 protein: CASSVRQGPYEQYF. The CDR3 DNA follows: TGTGCCAGCAGTGTTCGACAGGGACCCTACGAGCAGTACTTC.